These T cell receptor beta chains were read from a single sample in a study of blood T cell repertoires in COVID-19. Assay used: immunoSEQ multiplex PCR; TCRdb lists only in-frame clones, some missing. The repertoire holds 200,000 to 300,000 clones, with 87% as singletons. Sequencing was carried out using peripheral blood. Source of these receptors: a man aged 60 to 75 who had recovered from COVID-19. Each CDR3 is given with its conserved first and last residue. D genes are given only for firm matches. Clone size, where shown, is once, few, many, or a class for clones that have expanded.

TRBV6-5,TRBJ1-2,few,.,TGTGCCAGCAGTTCGACAGCTAACTATGGCTACACCTTC,CASSSTANYGYTF
TRBV5-1,TRBJ2-1,.,TRBD2,TGCGCCAGCAACAGCGGGAGGAGCTCCTACAATGAGCAGTTCTTC,CASNSGRSSYNEQFF
TRBV7-9,TRBJ2-7,.,TRBD2,TGTGCCAGCAGCTTTACCCTAGCGGGGGGTTCGGACGAGCAGTACTTC,CASSFTLAGGSDEQYF
TRBV6-1,TRBJ1-5,.,.,TGTGCCAGCAGTGACCGGGACATACAGCCCCAGCATTTT,CASSDRDIQPQHF
TRBV18,TRBJ1-4,.,.,TGTGCCAGCTCACCGCTACAACAGATTCCTAATGAAAAACTGTTTTTT,CASSPLQQIPNEKLFF
TRBV5-1,TRBJ2-3,.,.,TGCGCCAGCAGCTTGTTTGCGGGGGCCACAGATACGCAGTATTTT,CASSLFAGATDTQYF
TRBV28,TRBJ1-5,.,.,TGTGCCAGCAGTCCGACCGTGACAGGTTCTCAGCATTTT,CASSPTVTGSQHF
TRBV7-2,TRBJ2-6,.,.,TGTGCCAGCAGCTTAGTCGGGTCAGGGGCCAACGTCCTGACTTTC,CASSLVGSGANVLTF
TRBV5-1,TRBJ1-1,.,TRBD1,TGCGCCAGCAGCCTCGGGACAGGATTTAAAATGAACACTGAAGCTTTCTTT,CASSLGTGFKMNTEAFF
TRBV19,TRBJ2-3,.,TRBD2,TGTGCCAGTAGATCCGCGGGGGGGCCGATCGAAACCTATACGCAGTATTTT,CASRSAGGPIETYTQYF
TRBV5-5,TRBJ2-1,.,.,TGTGCCAGCAGCTTGTCGGCCGCCAGGGTCATCTACAATGAGCAGTTCTTC,CASSLSAARVIYNEQFF
TRBV20-1,TRBJ2-6,.,.,TGCAGTGCTAGTTCTCGGTCTGGGGCCAACGTCCTGACTTTC,CSASSRSGANVLTF
TRBV4-1,TRBJ2-5,.,TRBD1,TGCGCCAGCAGCTTGTCAGGGGGCTCCTTCCAAGAGACCCAGTACTTC,CASSLSGGSFQETQYF
TRBV18,TRBJ1-2,.,.,TGTGCCAGCTCACCGGCAGGGGTGGGTGTTGGCTACACCTTC,CASSPAGVGVGYTF
TRBV6-6,TRBJ1-5,.,TRBD1,TGTGCCAGCAGTCGACAGGGTCAGGGCAATCAGCCCCAGCATTTT,CASSRQGQGNQPQHF
TRBV10-2,TRBJ1-2,.,.,TGCGCCAGCAGAAATGACGGCAGGCCTTATGGCTACACCTTC,CASRNDGRPYGYTF
TRBV12-5,TRBJ2-3,.,TRBD2,TGTGCTAGTGCGGCCCTAAGCGGGGGGCGGGGCACAGATACGCAGTATTTT,CASAALSGGRGTDTQYF
TRBV5-1,TRBJ2-5,.,TRBD2,TGCGCCAGCAGCTTGATGGGGGGGGAGACCCAGTACTTC,CASSLMGGETQYF
TRBV5-4,TRBJ1-4,.,.,TGTGCCAGCAGCTTGGAAGCGAATGAAAAACTGTTTTTT,CASSLEANEKLFF
TRBV19,TRBJ1-4,many,TRBD1,TGTGCCAGTAGTATGACCGGGACAGGGGGAGAAAAACTGTTTTTT,CASSMTGTGGEKLFF
TRBV3-1/TRBV3-2,TRBJ1-1,.,.,TGTGCCAGCAGCCAAGCGGGAGCGATGAACACTGAAGCTTTCTTT,CASSQAGAMNTEAFF
TRBV27,TRBJ2-2,.,.,TGTGCCACCCCGGGCCGCGGGGGCAATTTCGCCGGGGAGCTGTTTTTT,CATPGRGGNFAGELFF
TRBV6-5,TRBJ1-1,.,.,TGTGCCAGCAGTTACCCTCAGACAGGGAACACTGAAGCTTTCTTT,CASSYPQTGNTEAFF
TRBV7-2,TRBJ2-3,once,.,TGTGCCAGCAGCTTAACGGGACTCCCAAGGGATACGCAGTATTTT,CASSLTGLPRDTQYF
TRBV14,TRBJ2-1,once,.,TGTGCCAGCAGCCAAGGGGGGGGCTGGCGGGGTGATAATGAGCAGTTCTTC,CASSQGGGWRGDNEQFF
TRBV7-2,TRBJ2-7,.,TRBD1,TGTGCCAGCAGCTCCCAAGGGGGCAGTTCCTACGAGCAGTACTTC,CASSSQGGSSYEQYF
TRBV6-5,TRBJ1-6,.,TRBD1,TGTGCCAGCAGGCCGACAGGGGGCGAGTCACCCCTCCACTTT,CASRPTGGESPLHF
TRBV7-2,TRBJ1-2,few,.,TGTGCCAGCAGCTCGCCTTGGGGGGGCCACTATGGCTACACCTTC,CASSSPWGGHYGYTF
TRBV3-1/TRBV3-2,TRBJ2-3,.,.,TGTGCCAGCACCTATACCGCTGGGGGGGGCCGCAGAGATACGCAGTATTTT,CASTYTAGGGRRDTQYF
TRBV5-1,TRBJ2-5,.,.,TGCGCCAGCAGCTTGGGTGAGGTGGAGACCCAGTACTTC,CASSLGEVETQYF
TRBV2,TRBJ1-2,.,TRBD1,TGTGCCAGCATGGACAGGGGGAATGGCTACACCTTC,CASMDRGNGYTF
TRBV4-1,TRBJ2-1,once,TRBD2,TGCGCCAGCAGCCGGGGACCCGGGAGGGATGAGCAGTTCTTC,CASSRGPGRDEQFF
TRBV7-9,TRBJ2-7,once,.,TGTGCCAGCAGCTTATCCGGGTGGGAGCAGTACTTC,CASSLSGWEQYF
TRBV5-1,TRBJ2-1,.,TRBD2,TGCGCCAGCAGCCCGGGACTAGCGGGAAATGAGCAGTTCTTC,CASSPGLAGNEQFF
TRBV6-4,TRBJ2-7,.,.,TGTGCCAGCAGTGAATTAAGGGGCTACGAGCAGTACTTC,CASSELRGYEQYF